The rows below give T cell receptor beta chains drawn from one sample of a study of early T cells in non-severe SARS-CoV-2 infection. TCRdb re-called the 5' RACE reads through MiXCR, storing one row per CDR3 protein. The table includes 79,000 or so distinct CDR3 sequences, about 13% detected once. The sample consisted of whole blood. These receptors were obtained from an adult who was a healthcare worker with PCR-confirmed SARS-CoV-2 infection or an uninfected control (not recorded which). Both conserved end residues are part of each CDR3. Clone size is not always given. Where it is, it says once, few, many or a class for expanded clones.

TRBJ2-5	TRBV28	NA	CASSLYGRLETQYF
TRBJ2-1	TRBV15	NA	CATSREGAGNNEQFF
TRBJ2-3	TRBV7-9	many	CASSLVQGPDTQYF
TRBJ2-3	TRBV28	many	CASREISDTQYF
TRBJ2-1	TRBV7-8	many	CASSSLMYSGYDYNEQFF
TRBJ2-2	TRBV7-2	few	CASSLGLAGGSTGELFF
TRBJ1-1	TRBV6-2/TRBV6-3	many	CASSVGTKAFF
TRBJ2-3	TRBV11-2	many	CASSLDSLAGGQTDTQYF
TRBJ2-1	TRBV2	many	CASMGQGRTSGYNEQFF
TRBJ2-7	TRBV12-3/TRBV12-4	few	CASSFKGEQYF
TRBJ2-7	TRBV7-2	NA	CASSISTGYEQYF
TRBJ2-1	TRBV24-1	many	CATSDSASPYNEQFF
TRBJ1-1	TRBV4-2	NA	CASSQESEGRAFF
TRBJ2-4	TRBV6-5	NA	CASSYSGPATDIQYF
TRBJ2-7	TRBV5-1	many	CASSVQGTGFHEQYF
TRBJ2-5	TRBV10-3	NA	CAISARTGGDQETQYF
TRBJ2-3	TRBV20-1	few	CSAIRLAGGTTDTQYF
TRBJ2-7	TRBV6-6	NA	CASSYQKEQYF
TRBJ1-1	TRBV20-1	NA	CSARGDRGFEAFF
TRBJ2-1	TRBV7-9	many	CASSLGLAGERNEQFF
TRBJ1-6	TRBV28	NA	CASSSGRNSPLHF
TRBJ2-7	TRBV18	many	CASSPLDRARNIDQYF
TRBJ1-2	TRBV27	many	CASSTTATGNYGYTF
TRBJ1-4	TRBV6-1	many	CASSRGTGRTNEKLFF